This T cell receptor beta chain comes out of a study of control samples from healthy donors and cancer patients. Germline CDR1 is LGHNT and CDR2 is FRNRAP. V lost 0 bases, J lost 0 bases, and 10 bases stayed unmatched. This CDR3 spans 18 amino acids. Assay used: immunoSEQ multiplex PCR; TCRdb lists only in-frame clones, some missing. The sample holds tens of thousands of clones, approximately 89% seen once. The rearrangement uses TRBV12-5 and TRBJ1-1; TRBD1 aligns across 7 bases. The sequencing input was PBMCs. The TCR comes from a man in his 60s with colorectal cancer. CDR3 amino acids: CASGLVRTGTKMNTEAFF. The CDR3 DNA follows: TGTGCTAGTGGTTTGGTCCGGACAGGTACAAAAATGAACACTGAAGCTTTCTTT.